The 16 T cell receptor beta chains reported below all come from one sample, sequenced in a study of OX40 agonist ivuxolimab in advanced cancers. This table comes from immunoSEQ multiplex PCR, and its TCRdb copy is limited to in-frame clones, with some not included. The sample consists of around 39,000 clones, around 82% of them appearing once. Material: CD4+ or CD8+ T cells sorted from blood, obtained in a trial of the OX40 agonist ivuxolimab. These receptors all stem from an adult with an advanced solid tumor such as melanoma, head and neck, liver or kidney cancer.

This sequence joins TRBV11-2 and TRBJ1-3; TRBD1 matches 7 bases. J gave up 2 bases and V 2 bases, and 9 bases lay outside the gene matches. Germline V CDR1 and CDR2: SGHAT, FQNNGV. The CDR3 is 17 residues long. CDR3 residues: CASSLTPGGFTGNTIYF. In DNA form, the CDR3 reads TGTGCCAGCAGCTTAACCCCAGGGGGTTTCACTGGAAACACCATATATTTT.

The rearrangement uses TRBV6-5 and TRBJ1-2; 7 nucleotides align to TRBD1. The germline gives CDR1 MNHEY, CDR2 SVGAGI. CDR3 size: 13 residues. The ends lost 5 bases at V and 8 bases at J; junction bases unmatched: 8. The DNA of the CDR3 is TGTGCCAGCAGTCGGACAGGCGGCCCGGGCTACACCTTC. Protein sequence: CASSRTGGPGYTF.

This sequence joins TRBV6-5 and TRBJ2-5; no clear D gene. This CDR3 is 15 amino acids long. The germline CDR1 and CDR2 sequences are MNHEY and SVGAGI. V lost 4 bases, J lost 0 bases, and 12 bases lay in between. The CDR3 bases are TGTGCCAGCAGTTGCTCTGGTCTGCACCAAGAGACCCAGTACTTC. Protein sequence: CASSCSGLHQETQYF.

V is TRBV19 and J is TRBJ1-3; D ambiguous. V lost 3 bases to trimming and J lost 3 bases, with 9 bases between them. The CDR3 length is 14 residues. Germline CDR1 is LNHDA and CDR2 is SQIVND (reference sequence). This chain's CDR3 is CASSIGELGNTIYF. CDR3 in DNA: TGTGCCAGTAGTATCGGAGAGCTTGGAAACACCATATATTTT. Looking up the rest from reference TRBV19 and TRBJ1-3 gives the full variable domain: DGGITQSPKYLFRKEGQNVTLSCEQNLNHDAMYWYRQDPGQGLRLIYYSQIVNDFQKGDIAEGYSVSREKKESFPLTVTSAQKNPTAFYLCASSIGELGNTIYFGEGSWLTVV.

The rearrangement uses TRBV6-4 and TRBJ2-2; 7 nucleotides align to TRBD1. This CDR3 has 13 residues. The junction had 3 bases not matched to a gene; V was cut back by 6 bases and J by 5 bases. Germline V gene sequence: CDR1 MRHNA, CDR2 SNTAGT. The CDR3 nucleotides read TGTGCCAGCAGCGAGACAGGGACCGGGGAGCTGTTTTTT. Protein: CASSETGTGELFF.

This chain connects TRBV29-1 to TRBJ2-3; D is undetermined. Looked up from germline, CDR1 is SQVTM and CDR2 is ANQGSEA. The length of the CDR3 is 14 residues. The CDR3 DNA sequence: TGCACCCCGGTCAAAGGGCCGGTGGGGTTGACGCAGTATTTT. Protein product: CTPVKGPVGLTQYF.

This clone was recorded a few times. The chain combines TRBV19 with TRBJ1-6, with TRBD1 matching over 10 bases. Germline assignment: CDR1 LNHDA and CDR2 SQIVND (reference sequence). V was clipped by 5 bases and J by 8 bases; unmatched bases: 6. This CDR3 contains 15 residues. The CDR3 region is CASSVSGTGDSPLHF. CDR3 in DNA: TGTGCCAGTAGTGTGTCCGGGACAGGGGATTCACCCCTCCACTTT.

V usage is TRBV7-9 and J usage is TRBJ2-1; weak D call: TRBD1 (6 bases). The CDR3 is 15 residues long. The ends were cut back, 6 bases at V and 8 bases at J, with 20 bases in the middle. Germline V gene sequence: CDR1 SEHNR, CDR2 FQNEAQ (reference sequence). The CDR3, as DNA: TGTGCCAGCAGAAGGACAGCGACAGGTGGGGATGAGCAGTTCTTC. Residues: CASRRTATGGDEQFF.

With respect to this clone: The junction and the germline gene differ at one end; a read error may be behind it. This rearrangement joins TRBV7-7 to TRBJ1-1; D remains unclear. Germline assignment: CDR1 SSHAT and CDR2 FNYEAQ (reference sequence). The CDR3 loop spans 13 amino acids. CDR3 protein: CASSSREGTEAFF. DNA for the CDR3: TGTGCTAGCAGCTCGCGGGAGGGCACTGAAGCTTTCTTT. Full variable domain (missing parts from reference TRBV7-7 and TRBJ1-1): GAGVSQSPRYKVTKRGQDVTLRCDPISSHATLYWYQQALGQGPEFLTYFNYEAQPDKSGLPSDRFSAERPEGSISTLTIQRTEQRDSAMYRCASSSREGTEAFFGQGTRLTVV.

V gene TRBV6-1 combines with J gene TRBJ1-3; weak D call: TRBD1 (5 bases). Trimming left V 3 bases short and J 5 bases short, with 8 bases between. The germline V gene has CDR1 MNHNS and CDR2 SASEGT. The CDR3 contains 13 residues. In nucleotides, the CDR3 is TGTGCCAGCAGTGACGGGGCCCGAAACACCATATATTTT. This gives the protein CASSDGARNTIYF.

This clone appeared a single time. The chain combines TRBV6-1 with TRBJ1-2; D ambiguous. The germline V and J ends were trimmed by 5 bases and 8 bases, with 18 bases remaining between them. CDR1 MNHNS and CDR2 SASEGT come from the germline V gene. The CDR3 covers 14 residues. The CDR3: CASSSDPIWSGYTF. The CDR3 DNA follows: TGTGCCAGCAGTTCGGACCCCATATGGTCAGGCTACACCTTC.

The chain uses TRBV7-3 and TRBJ2-3, with 9 bases lining up with TRBD1. Germline-derived CDR1 and CDR2 are SGHTA and FQGTGA. Trimming removed 10 bases from V and 0 bases from J; junction bases left unmatched: 2. The CDR3 is 13 residues long. The DNA of the CDR3 is TGTGCCACAGGGACAGGGAGCACAGATACGCAGTATTTT. It yields the protein CATGTGSTDTQYF.

The chain uses TRBV6-5 and TRBJ1-6; perhaps TRBD1 as D (5 bases). The CDR3 is 14 amino acids. Looked up from germline, CDR1 is MNHEY and CDR2 is SVGAGI. Trimming shortened V by 6 bases and J by 9 bases, and 15 bases separated the two germline ends. CDR3 amino acids: CASSLVPRGSPLHF. The CDR3 coding sequence is TGTGCCAGCAGCCTCGTACCGAGGGGTTCACCCCTCCACTTT.

In this sample, this clone turned up once. V and J are TRBV6-1 and TRBJ2-7; D is undetermined. This CDR3 comprises 14 residues. Germline lookup yields CDR1 MNHNS and CDR2 SASEGT. V shed 4 bases and J shed 4 bases, with 14 bases lying between them. In DNA form, the CDR3 reads TGTGCCAGCAGTGTAGCAGACCTTTCTTACGAGCAGTACTTC. It encodes CASSVADLSYEQYF.

The chain recombines TRBV29-1 with TRBJ2-3; possibly TRBD2 for D (7 bases). In germline, CDR1 is SQVTM, CDR2 ANQGSEA. V gave up 3 bases and J gave up 9 bases, with 19 bases separating them. The length of the CDR3 is 14 residues. CDR3: CSVDRGAGKGTQYF. The CDR3 DNA reads as TGCAGCGTTGATCGGGGGGCGGGGAAGGGGACGCAGTATTTT.

The count of this clone is one. The chain couples TRBV2 to TRBJ2-1; TRBD1 is a possible D gene (5 bases). CDR1 is SNHLY, CDR2 FYNNEI, per germline. V gave up 5 bases and J gave up 13 bases, with 18 bases separating them. The CDR3 runs 13 residues. CDR3 DNA sequence: TGTGCCAGCAGTCGAAACCAGAGACAGACCCAGTTCTTC. Amino acids: CASSRNQRQTQFF.